This T cell receptor beta chain was captured by sequencing in a study of T cell repertoires in cytomegalovirus infection. A remark on this clonotype: Its antigen remains unidentified.

CDR1 and CDR2 (germline): DFQATT, SNEGSKA (reference sequence). V was pared by 6 bases and J by 0 bases, with 9 bases between. The CDR3 runs to 13 residues. TCRdb independently ran MiXCR on the reads; one entry per CDR3 protein. The table records 680,000 or so distinct CDR3 sequences, roughly 33% of them present only once. The receptor was derived from a human donor in good health (CMV status not recorded). Some clones in this sample may be carry-over from other donors' samples. This sample comprised cultured PBMCs, obtained from culture after CMV antigen stimulation. The chain combines TRBV20-1 with TRBJ2-4; tentative D call: TRBD1 (5 bases). The CDR3 DNA reads TGCAGTGCCGAGGACATAGCCAAAAACATTCAGTACTTC. Protein sequence: CSAEDIAKNIQYF.